This entry describes one T cell receptor (beta chain). Profiling relied on immunoSEQ multiplex PCR, and the TCRdb table lists in-frame clones only, not all of them. Here the sample spans roughly 140,000 clones, more than 60% being singletons. The junction had 13 bases not matched to a gene; V was cut back by 2 bases and J by 2 bases. The germline V gene encodes CDR1 MDHEN and CDR2 SYDVKM. There are 20 residues in the CDR3. These data belong to a study of blood T cell repertoires in COVID-19. This rearrangement joins TRBV28 to TRBJ2-1; 12 bases agree with TRBD2. The clonotype originates from a woman aged 55-70 years with acute or convalescent COVID-19. Sequencing input: peripheral blood. The CDR3 loop is CASSLGAIGLAGSTYNEQFF. In DNA form, the CDR3 reads TGTGCCAGCAGTTTAGGCGCGATAGGACTAGCGGGGAGTACCTACAATGAGCAGTTCTTC.